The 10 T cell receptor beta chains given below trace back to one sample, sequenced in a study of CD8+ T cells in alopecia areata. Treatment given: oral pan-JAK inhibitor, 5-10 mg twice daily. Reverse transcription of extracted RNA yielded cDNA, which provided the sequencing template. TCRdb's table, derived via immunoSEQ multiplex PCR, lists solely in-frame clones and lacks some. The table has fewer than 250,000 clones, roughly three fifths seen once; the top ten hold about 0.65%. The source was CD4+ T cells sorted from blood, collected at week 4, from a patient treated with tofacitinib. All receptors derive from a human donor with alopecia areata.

The CDR3 sequence is CASSQGLQGRSNQPQHF. CDR3 bases: TGCGCCAGCAGCCAAGGACTACAGGGTAGGAGCAATCAGCCCCAGCATTTT. This chain connects TRBV4-1 to TRBJ1-5, with D possibly being TRBD1 (6 bases). The V end lost 1 base, the J end lost 1 base, and 14 bases lay between the germline ends. Germline CDR1 is MGHRA and CDR2 is YSYEKL. The CDR3 is 17 residues long.

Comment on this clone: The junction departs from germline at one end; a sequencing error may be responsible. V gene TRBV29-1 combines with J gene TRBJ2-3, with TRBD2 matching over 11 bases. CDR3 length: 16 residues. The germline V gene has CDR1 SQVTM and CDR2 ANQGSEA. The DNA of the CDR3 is TGCAGCGCTTATCCTCGACTAGCGGGAAGCACAAATACGCAGTATTTT. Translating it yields CSAYPRLAGSTNTQYF.

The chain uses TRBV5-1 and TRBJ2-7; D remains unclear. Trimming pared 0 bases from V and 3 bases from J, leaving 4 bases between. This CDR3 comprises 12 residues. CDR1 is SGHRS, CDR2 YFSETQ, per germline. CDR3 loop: CASSLVGYEQYF. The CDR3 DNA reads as TGCGCCAGCAGCTTGGTTGGCTACGAGCAGTACTTC.

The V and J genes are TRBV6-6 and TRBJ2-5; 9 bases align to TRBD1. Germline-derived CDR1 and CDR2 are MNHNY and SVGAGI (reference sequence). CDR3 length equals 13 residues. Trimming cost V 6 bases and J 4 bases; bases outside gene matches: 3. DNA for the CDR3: TGTGCCAGCAGAAGACAGGGGGGAGAGACCCAGTACTTC. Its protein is CASRRQGGETQYF.

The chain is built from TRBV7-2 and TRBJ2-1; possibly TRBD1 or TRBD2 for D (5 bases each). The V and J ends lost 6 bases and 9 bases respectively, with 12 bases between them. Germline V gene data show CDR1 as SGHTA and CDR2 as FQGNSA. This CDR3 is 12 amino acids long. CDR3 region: CASRPPGTEQFF. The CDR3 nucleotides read TGTGCCAGCAGACCCCCAGGGACTGAGCAGTTCTTC.

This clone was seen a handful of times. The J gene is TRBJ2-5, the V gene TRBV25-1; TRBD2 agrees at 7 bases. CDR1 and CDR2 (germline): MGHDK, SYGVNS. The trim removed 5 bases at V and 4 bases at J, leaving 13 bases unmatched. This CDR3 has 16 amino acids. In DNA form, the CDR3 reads TGTGCCAGCAGTCCTCTTGGGGGGGGAGAGGCAGAGACCCAGTACTTC. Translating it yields CASSPLGGGEAETQYF.

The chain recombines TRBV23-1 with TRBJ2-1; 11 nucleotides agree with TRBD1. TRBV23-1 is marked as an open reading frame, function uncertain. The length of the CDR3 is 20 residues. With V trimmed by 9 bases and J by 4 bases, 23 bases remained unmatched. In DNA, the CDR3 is TGCGCCAGACCCACCCCCCGGACAGGGGGCCTCTACTTACGATACAATGAGCAGTTCTTC. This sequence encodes CARPTPRTGGLYLRYNEQFF.

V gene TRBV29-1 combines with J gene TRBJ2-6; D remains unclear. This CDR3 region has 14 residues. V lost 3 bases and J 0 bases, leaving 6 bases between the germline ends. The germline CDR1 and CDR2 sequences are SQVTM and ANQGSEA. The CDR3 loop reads CSVETRSGANVLTF. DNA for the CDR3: TGCAGCGTTGAGACCCGCTCTGGGGCCAACGTCCTGACTTTC.

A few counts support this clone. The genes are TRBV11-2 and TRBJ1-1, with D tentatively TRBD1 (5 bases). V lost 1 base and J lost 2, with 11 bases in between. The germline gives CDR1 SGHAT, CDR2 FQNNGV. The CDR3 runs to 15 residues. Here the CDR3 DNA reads TGTGCCAGCAGCTTAGCACGGGGGGATAACACTGAAGCTTTCTTT. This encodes CASSLARGDNTEAFF. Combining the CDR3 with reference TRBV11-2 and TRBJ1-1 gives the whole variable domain EAGVAQSPRYKIIEKRQSVAFWCNPISGHATLYWYQQILGQGPKLLIQFQNNGVVDDSQLPKDRFSAERLKGVDSTLKIQPAKLEDSAVYLCASSLARGDNTEAFFGQGTRLTVV.

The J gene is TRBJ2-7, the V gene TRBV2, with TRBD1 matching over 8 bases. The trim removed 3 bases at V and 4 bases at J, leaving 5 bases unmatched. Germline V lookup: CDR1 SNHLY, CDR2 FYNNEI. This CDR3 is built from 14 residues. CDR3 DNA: TGTGCCAGCAGTGAGGACAGGGACCTTTACGAGCAGTACTTC. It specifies CASSEDRDLYEQYF.